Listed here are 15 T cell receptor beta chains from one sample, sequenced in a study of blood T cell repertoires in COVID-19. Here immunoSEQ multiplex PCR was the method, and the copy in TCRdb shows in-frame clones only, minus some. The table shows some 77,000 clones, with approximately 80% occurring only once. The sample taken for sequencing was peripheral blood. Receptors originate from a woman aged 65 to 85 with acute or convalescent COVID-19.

CDR3: CASSLAAQTGELFF. Written as DNA, the CDR3 is TGTGCCAGCAGCTTGGCCGCACAAACCGGGGAGCTGTTTTTT. The chain is built from TRBV5-6 and TRBJ2-2, with no clear D. This CDR3 has 14 residues. CDR1 is SGHDT and CDR2 is YYEEEE in the germline V gene. V lost 0 bases to trimming and J lost 5 bases, with 8 bases between them.

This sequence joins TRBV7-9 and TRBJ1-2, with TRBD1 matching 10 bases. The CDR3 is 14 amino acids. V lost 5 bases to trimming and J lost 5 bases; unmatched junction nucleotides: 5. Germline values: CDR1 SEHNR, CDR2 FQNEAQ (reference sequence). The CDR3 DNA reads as TGTGCCAGCAGCCGGACAGGGGGGAGGTATGGCTACACCTTC. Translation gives CASSRTGGRYGYTF.

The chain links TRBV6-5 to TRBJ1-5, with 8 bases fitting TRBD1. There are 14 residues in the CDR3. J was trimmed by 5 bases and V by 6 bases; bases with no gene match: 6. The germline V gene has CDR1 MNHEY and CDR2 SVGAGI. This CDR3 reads CASRSGQGHQPQHF. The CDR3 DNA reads TGTGCCAGCAGAAGTGGACAGGGACATCAGCCCCAGCATTTT.

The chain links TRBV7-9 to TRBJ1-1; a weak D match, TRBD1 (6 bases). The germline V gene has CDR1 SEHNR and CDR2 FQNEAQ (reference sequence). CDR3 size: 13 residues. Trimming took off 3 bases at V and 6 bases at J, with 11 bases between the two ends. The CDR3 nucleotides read TGTGCCAGCAGCTTCTCAGGGGTGGCTGAAGCTTTCTTT. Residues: CASSFSGVAEAFF.

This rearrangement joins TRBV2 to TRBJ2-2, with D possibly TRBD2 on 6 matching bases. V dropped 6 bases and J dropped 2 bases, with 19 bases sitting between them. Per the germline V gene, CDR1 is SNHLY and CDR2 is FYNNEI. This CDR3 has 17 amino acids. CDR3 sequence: CASSRIPGLANTGELFF. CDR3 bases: TGTGCCAGCAGCCGAATCCCGGGACTCGCAAACACCGGGGAGCTGTTTTTT.

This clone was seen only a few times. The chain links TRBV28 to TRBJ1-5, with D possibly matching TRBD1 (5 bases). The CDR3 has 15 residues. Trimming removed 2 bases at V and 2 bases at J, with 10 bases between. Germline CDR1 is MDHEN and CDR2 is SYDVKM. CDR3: CASSLGGSGNQPQHF. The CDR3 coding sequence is TGTGCCAGCAGTTTAGGGGGGTCTGGCAATCAGCCCCAGCATTTT.

CDR3 DNA sequence: TGCAGTGCCCCGACTCACAATGAGCAGTTCTTC. As protein: CSAPTHNEQFF. This chain joins TRBV20-1 and TRBJ2-1; no clear D gene. CDR1 DFQATT and CDR2 SNEGSKA come from the germline V gene (reference sequence). CDR3 length equals 11 residues. V lost 6 bases to trimming and J lost 5 bases, with 8 bases between them.

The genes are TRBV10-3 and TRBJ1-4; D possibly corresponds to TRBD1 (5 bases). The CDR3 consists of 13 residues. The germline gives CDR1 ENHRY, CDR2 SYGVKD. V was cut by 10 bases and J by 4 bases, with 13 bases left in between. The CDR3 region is CANAPDINEKLFF. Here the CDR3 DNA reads TGTGCCAACGCCCCGGACATTAATGAAAAACTGTTTTTT.

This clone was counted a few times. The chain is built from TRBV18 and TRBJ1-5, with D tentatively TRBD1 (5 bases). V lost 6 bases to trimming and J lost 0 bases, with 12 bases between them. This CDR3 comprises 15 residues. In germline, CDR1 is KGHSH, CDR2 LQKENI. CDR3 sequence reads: CASSYGGTSNQPQHF. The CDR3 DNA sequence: TGTGCCAGCTCGTACGGGGGGACTAGCAATCAGCCCCAGCATTTT.

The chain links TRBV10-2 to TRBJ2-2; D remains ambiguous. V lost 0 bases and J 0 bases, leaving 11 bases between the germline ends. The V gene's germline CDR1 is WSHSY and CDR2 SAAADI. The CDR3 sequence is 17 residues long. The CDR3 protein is CASSESTRLTNTGELFF. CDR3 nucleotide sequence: TGCGCCAGCAGTGAGTCGACTCGCCTAACGAACACCGGGGAGCTGTTTTTT.

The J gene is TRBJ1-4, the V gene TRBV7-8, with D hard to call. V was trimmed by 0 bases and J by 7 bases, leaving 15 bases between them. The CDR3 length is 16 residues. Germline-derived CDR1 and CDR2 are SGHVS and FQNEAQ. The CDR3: CASSLAITQLGEKLFF. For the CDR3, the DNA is TGTGCCAGCAGCTTAGCGATAACACAGCTGGGTGAAAAACTGTTTTTT.

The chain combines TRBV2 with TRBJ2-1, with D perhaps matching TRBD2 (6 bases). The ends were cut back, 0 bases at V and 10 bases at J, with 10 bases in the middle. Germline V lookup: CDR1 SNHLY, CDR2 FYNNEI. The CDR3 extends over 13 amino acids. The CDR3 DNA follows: TGTGCCAGCAGTGAAGCGCTTGGGAGGGAGCAGTTCTTC. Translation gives CASSEALGREQFF.

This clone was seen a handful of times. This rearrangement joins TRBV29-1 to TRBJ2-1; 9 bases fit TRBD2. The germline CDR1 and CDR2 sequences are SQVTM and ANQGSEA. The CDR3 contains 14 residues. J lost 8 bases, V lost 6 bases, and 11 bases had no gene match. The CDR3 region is CSVETSGPRYEQFF. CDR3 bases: TGCAGCGTCGAGACTAGCGGCCCTCGGTATGAGCAGTTCTTC.

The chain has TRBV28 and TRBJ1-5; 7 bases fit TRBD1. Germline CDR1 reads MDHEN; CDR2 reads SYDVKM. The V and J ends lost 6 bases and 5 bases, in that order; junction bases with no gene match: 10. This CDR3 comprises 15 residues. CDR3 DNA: TGTGCCAGCAGCCTTGTGACAGGGTCTCATCAGCCCCAGCATTTT. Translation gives CASSLVTGSHQPQHF.

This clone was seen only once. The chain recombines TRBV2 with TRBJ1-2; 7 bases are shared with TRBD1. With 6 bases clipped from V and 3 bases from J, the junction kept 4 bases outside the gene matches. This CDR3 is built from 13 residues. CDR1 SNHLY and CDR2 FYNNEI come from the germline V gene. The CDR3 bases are TGTGCCAGCAGGGGGGACAGTCACTATGGCTACACCTTC. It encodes CASRGDSHYGYTF.